This T cell receptor beta chain came from a study of blood T cell repertoires in COVID-19. Turning to the study itself: The United States, Italy and Spain supplied acute and convalescent COVID-19 samples. Nucleic acid was either cDNA or gDNA, and it came from T cells, B-cell-depleted T cells, or PBMCs.

Per the authors' pipeline: Estimation of nucleated cell counts was performed using reference gene primer amplification. Assay used: immunoSEQ multiplex PCR; TCRdb lists only in-frame clones, some missing. D and trimming were read from the DNA, whereas the V and J calls and clone size are those reported in that table. The table lists about 670,000 clones, just under 90% of them singletons. The CDR3 is 12 amino acids. V dropped 4 bases and J dropped 4 bases, with 10 bases sitting between them. Per the germline V gene, CDR1 is GTSNPN and CDR2 is SVGIG (reference sequence). The clonotype was recovered from a woman between 18 and 29 years old with acute or convalescent COVID-19. The chain carries TRBV30 and TRBJ1-2; TRBD1 is a possible D gene (5 bases). The sequencing sample was made of peripheral blood. The CDR3 coding sequence is TGTGCCTGGAACAACGGGGGCTATGGCTACACCTTC. Protein sequence: CAWNNGGYGYTF.